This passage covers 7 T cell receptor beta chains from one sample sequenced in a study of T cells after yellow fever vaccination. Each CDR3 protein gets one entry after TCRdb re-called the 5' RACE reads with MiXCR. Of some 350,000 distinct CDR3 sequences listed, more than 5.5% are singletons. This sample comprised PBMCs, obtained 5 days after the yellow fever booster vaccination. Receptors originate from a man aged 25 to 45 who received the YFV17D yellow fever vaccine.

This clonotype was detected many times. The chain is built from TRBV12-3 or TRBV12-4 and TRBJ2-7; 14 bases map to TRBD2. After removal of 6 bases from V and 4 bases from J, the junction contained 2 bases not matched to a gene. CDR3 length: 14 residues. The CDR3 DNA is TGTGCCAGCAGGGGGACTAGCGGGAGTTACGAGCAGTACTTC. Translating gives CASRGTSGSYEQYF.

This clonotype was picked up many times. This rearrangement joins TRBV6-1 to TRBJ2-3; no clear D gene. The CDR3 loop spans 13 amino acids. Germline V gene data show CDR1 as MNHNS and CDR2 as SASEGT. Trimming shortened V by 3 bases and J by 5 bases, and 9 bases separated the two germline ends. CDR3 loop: CASSDGDLDTQYF. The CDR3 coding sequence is TGTGCCAGCAGTGATGGGGATTTAGATACGCAGTATTTT.

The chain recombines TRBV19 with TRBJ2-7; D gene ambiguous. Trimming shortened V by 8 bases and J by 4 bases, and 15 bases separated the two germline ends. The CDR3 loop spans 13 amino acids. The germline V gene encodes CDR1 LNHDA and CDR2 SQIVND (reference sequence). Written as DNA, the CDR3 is TGTGCCAGTTCGACTGGAAGCAGTTACGAGCAGTACTTC. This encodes CASSTGSSYEQYF.

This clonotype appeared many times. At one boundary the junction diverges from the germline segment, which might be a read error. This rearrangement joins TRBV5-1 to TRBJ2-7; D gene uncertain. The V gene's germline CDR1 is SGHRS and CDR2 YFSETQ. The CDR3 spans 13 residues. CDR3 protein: CASSLEASYEQYF. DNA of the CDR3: TGTGCCAGCAGCTTAGAGGCCTCCTACGAGCAGTACTTC.

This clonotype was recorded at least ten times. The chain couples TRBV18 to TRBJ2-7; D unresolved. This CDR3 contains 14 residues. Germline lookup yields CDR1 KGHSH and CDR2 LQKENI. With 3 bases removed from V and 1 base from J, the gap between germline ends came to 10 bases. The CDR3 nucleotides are TGTGCCAGCTCACCCCCAGGCCAATCCTACGAGCAGTACTTC. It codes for CASSPPGQSYEQYF.

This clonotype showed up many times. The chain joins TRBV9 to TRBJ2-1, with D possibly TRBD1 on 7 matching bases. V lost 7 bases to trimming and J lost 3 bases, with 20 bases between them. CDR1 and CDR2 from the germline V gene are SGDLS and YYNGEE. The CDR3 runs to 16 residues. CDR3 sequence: CASPRGLGGYYNEQFF. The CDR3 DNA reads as TGTGCCAGCCCTAGGGGGCTCGGGGGCTACTACAATGAGCAGTTCTTC.

CDR3 sequence (DNA): TGTGCCAGCACCTCCCGTGATGGCGGGGAGCTGTTTTTT. Translated, it gives CASTSRDGGELFF. The chain carries TRBV7-8 and TRBJ2-2; unclear D gene. With 7 bases removed from V and 7 bases from J, the gap between germline ends came to 13 bases. Germline V CDR1 and CDR2: SGHVS, FQNEAQ. The CDR3 has 13 residues. The full variable domain, rest sourced from reference TRBV7-8 and TRBJ2-2, is GAGVSQSPRYKVAKRGQDVALRCDPISGHVSLFWYQQALGQGPEFLTYFQNEAQLDKSGLPSDRFFAERPEGSVSTLKIQRTQQEDSAVYLCASTSRDGGELFFGEGSRLTVL.